This T cell receptor beta chain was identified during a study of T cells in Graves' hyperthyroidism and ophthalmopathy. Progressors' blood was drawn at hyperthyroidism diagnosis, before ophthalmopathy symptoms. The V segment lost 6 bases and the J segment 4 bases; nucleotides outside the gene matches: 13. Germline CDR1 DFQATT, CDR2 SNEGSKA (reference sequence). The CDR3 covers 15 residues. Amplified TCR beta CDR3 regions came from RNA transcripts. A first-round RT-PCR of the TCR CDR3 used the HTBI primer set. Via MiXCR, TCRdb re-called the multiplex PCR reads, giving one row per CDR3 protein. The repertoire holds approximately 720,000 distinct CDR3 sequences, with approximately 19% as singletons. Study results and limitations: Most expanded thyroid clonotypes above 0.001 also appeared in blood.

As concerns this clonotype: The antigen remains unidentified.

This chain uses TRBV20-1 with TRBJ2-7, with TRBD1 matching over 9 bases. This clonotype was sampled from a woman aged 45-65 years with Graves' hyperthyroidism that later progressed to Graves' ophthalmopathy. The sample consisted of blood. CDR3 in amino acids: CSALTDYRGQYEQYF. The CDR3 bases are TGCAGTGCCCTTACCGATTACAGGGGGCAATACGAGCAGTACTTC.